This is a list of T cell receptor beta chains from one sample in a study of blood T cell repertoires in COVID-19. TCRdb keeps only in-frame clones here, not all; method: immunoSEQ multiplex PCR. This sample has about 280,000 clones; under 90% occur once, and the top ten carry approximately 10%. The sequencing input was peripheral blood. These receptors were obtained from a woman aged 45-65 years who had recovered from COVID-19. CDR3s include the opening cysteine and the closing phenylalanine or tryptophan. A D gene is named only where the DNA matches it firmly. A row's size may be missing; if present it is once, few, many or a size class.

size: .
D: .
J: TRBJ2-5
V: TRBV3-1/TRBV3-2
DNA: TGTGCCAGCAGCCAAGTGGGTAGTAGCATCCAGTACTTC
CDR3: CASSQVGSSIQYF

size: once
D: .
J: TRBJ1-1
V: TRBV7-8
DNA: TGTGCCAGCAGCATCGCCCTATTATTTCGGGCGGGAGAGGGAGCTTTCTTT
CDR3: CASSIALLFRAGEGAFF

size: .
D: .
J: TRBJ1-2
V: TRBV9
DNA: TGTGCCAGCAGCGTAGCTGAGGTGACGGACCCGGGGAGCTACACCTTC
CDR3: CASSVAEVTDPGSYTF

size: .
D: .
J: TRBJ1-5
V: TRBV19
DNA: TGTGCCAGTATACCCGCCGTGACAGGTACTTTTAGTCAGCCCCAGCATTTT
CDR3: CASIPAVTGTFSQPQHF

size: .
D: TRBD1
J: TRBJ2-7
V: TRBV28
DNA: TGTGCCAGCAGTTTGTGGATGACCCAACGGTGGACAGGGTCGTTCTACGAGCAGTACTTC
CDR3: CASSLWMTQRWTGSFYEQYF

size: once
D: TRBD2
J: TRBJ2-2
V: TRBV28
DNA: TGTGCCAGCAGTTTATCGACTAGCGGGAGAACCGGGGAGCTGTTTTTT
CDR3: CASSLSTSGRTGELFF

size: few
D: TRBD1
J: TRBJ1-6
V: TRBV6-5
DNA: TGTGCCAGCAGCGACGGGACAGGCGATAATTCACCCCTCCACTTT
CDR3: CASSDGTGDNSPLHF

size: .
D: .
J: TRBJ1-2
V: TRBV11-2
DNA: TGTGCCAGCAGCCAAGGCCTCCTGGGGGGAGTAAGAGGCTACACCTTC
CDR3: CASSQGLLGGVRGYTF

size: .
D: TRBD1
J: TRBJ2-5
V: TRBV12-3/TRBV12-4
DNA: TGTGCCAGCGGGACAGGTTGGAAGACCCAGTACTTC
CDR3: CASGTGWKTQYF

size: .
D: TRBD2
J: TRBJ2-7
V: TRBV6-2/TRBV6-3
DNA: TGTGCCAGCAGCCCCAGACGGGGGGAGTACGAGCAGTACTTC
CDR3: CASSPRRGEYEQYF

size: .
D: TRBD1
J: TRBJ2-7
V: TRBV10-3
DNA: TGTGCCATCACCCCAGCCTTACAGGGGAACGAGCAGTACTTC
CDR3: CAITPALQGNEQYF

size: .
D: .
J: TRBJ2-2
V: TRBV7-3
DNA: TGTGCCAGCAGCTCAGGACAGAGCACCGGGGAGCTGTTTTTT
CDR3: CASSSGQSTGELFF

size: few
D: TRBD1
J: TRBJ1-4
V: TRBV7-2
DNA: TGTGCCAGCAGCGGCGGACAGGGTTTTGAAAAACTGTTTTTT
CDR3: CASSGGQGFEKLFF

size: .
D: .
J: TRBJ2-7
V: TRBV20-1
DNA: TGCAGTGCTAGTATTGGCAGGGTGTCCTACGAGCAGTACTTC
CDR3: CSASIGRVSYEQYF

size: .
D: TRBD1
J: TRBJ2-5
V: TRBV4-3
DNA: TGCGCCAGCAGGGGACAGAACCAAGAGACCCAGTACTTC
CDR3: CASRGQNQETQYF

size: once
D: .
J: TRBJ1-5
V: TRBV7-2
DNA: TGTGCCAGCAGCTTATCCGGAGTGGGCAATCAGCCCCAGCATTTT
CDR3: CASSLSGVGNQPQHF

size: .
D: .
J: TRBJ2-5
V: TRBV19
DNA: TGTGCCAGTAGTATTTGGGGGCTGGACGCGACCCAGTACTTC
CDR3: CASSIWGLDATQYF

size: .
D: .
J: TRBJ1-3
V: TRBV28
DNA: TGTGCCAGCAGTTTAATCCAGGCCTCTGGAAACACCATATATTTT
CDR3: CASSLIQASGNTIYF

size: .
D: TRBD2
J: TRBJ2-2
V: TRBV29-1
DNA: TGCAGCGTTGAAGGTATGATAGCGGGAGCGAACACCGGGGAGCTGTTTTTT
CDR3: CSVEGMIAGANTGELFF

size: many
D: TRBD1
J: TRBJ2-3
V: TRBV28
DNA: TGTGCCAGCAGCCGGACAGGGCCAGATACGCAGTATTTT
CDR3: CASSRTGPDTQYF

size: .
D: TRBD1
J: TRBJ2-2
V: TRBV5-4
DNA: TGTGCCAGCAGCTACCCCGGGACAGGAACGAACACCGGGGAGCTGTTTTTT
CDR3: CASSYPGTGTNTGELFF

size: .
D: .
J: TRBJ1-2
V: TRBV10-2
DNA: TGCGCCAGCACTGAGCTGGGGCAGGGCTATGGCTACACCTTC
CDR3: CASTELGQGYGYTF

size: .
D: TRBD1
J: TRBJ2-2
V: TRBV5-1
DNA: TGCGCCAGCAGCCAGTACAGGGGGCGAGTGATGGGGGAGCTGTTTTTT
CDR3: CASSQYRGRVMGELFF

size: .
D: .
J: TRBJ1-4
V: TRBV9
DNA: TGTGCCAGCAGCGTAGAAGGGAGCACTAATGAAAAACTGTTTTTT
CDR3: CASSVEGSTNEKLFF

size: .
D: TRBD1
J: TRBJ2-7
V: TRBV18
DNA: TGTGCCAGCTCACCACCGGGCGGACAGGGCAACGAGCAGTACTTC
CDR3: CASSPPGGQGNEQYF

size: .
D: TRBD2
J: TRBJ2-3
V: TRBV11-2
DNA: TGTGCCAGCAGCTTAGATCGGGGAGGGGATACGCAGTATTTT
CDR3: CASSLDRGGDTQYF

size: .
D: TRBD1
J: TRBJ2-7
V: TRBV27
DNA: TGTGCCAGCAGTTTCACAGGGGACGTCAACGAGCAGTACTTC
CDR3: CASSFTGDVNEQYF

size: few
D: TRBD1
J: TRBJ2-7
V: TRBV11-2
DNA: TGTGCCAGCAGCTTAGACAGGGGGAACGAGCAGTACTTC
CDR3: CASSLDRGNEQYF

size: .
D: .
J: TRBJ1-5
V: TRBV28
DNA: TGTGCCAGCACCTTAGCCAATCAGCCCCAGCATTTT
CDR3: CASTLANQPQHF

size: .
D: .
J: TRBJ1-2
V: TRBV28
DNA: TGTGCCAGCAGGCCGGGACTCATCTATGGCTACACCTTC
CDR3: CASRPGLIYGYTF

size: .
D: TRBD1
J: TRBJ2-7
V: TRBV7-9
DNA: TGTGCCAGCAGCTTAGTGGGACAGACCTACGAGCAGTACTTC
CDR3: CASSLVGQTYEQYF

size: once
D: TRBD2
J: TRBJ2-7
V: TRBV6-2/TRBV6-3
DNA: TGTGCCAGCAGCCGAACTAGCGGCTCCTACGAGCAGTACTTC
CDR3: CASSRTSGSYEQYF

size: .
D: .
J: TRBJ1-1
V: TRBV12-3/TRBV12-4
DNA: TGTGCCAGCAGTTTGGGGGGTTGGGCTTTCTTT
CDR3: CASSLGGWAFF

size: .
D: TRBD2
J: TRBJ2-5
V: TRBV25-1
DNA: TGTGCCAGCAGTGAGGGCCCTGCTAGCGGGAGAGAGACCCAGTACTTC
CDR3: CASSEGPASGRETQYF

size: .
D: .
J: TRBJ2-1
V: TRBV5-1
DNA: TGCGCCAGCAGCTTGCCTCGGAGGGACAATGAGCAGTTCTTC
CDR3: CASSLPRRDNEQFF

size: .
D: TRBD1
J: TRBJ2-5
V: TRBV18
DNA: TGTGCCAGCTCGCTCGGGGACAGAGAGACCCAGTACTTC
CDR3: CASSLGDRETQYF

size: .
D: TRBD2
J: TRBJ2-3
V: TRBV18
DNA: TGTGCCAGCTCCACCACCTCTAGCGGGAGCACAGATACGCAGTATTTT
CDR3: CASSTTSSGSTDTQYF

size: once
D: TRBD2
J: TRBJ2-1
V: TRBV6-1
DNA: TGTGCCAGCAGTGAACCGGGACTAGCGGGAGGGAACTATGAGCAGTTCTTC
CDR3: CASSEPGLAGGNYEQFF

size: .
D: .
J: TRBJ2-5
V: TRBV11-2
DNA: TGTGCCAGCAGCTTAAGAAACAGCGGGACCCAGTACTTC
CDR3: CASSLRNSGTQYF

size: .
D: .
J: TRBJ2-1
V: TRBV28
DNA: TGTGCCAGCAGTTCAACAGGAAAAGTGCAGTTCTTC
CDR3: CASSSTGKVQFF

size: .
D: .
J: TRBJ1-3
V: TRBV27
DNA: TGTGCCAGCAGCTTACAGGGTTCTGGAAACACCATATATTTT
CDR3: CASSLQGSGNTIYF

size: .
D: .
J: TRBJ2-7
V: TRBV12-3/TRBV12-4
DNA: TGTGCCAGCAGTGAGGGGGTAAAATACGAGCAGTACTTC
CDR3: CASSEGVKYEQYF

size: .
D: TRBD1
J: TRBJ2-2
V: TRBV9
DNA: TGTGCCAGCAGCGTAGGGACAGGGGGAACGGCCGGGGAGCTGTTTTTT
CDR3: CASSVGTGGTAGELFF

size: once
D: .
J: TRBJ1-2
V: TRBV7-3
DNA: TGTGCCAGCAGCTTATCGCCAGGGCCCGGCTATGGCTACACCTTC
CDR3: CASSLSPGPGYGYTF

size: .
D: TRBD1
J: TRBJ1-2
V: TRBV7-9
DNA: TGTGCCAGCAGCCGCGACAGGGATGGAGGCTACACCTTC
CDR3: CASSRDRDGGYTF

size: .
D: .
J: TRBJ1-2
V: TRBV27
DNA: TGTGCCAGCAGTTTAACTCCGGGACATGACTATGGCTACACCTTC
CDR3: CASSLTPGHDYGYTF

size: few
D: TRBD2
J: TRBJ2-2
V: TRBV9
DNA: TGTGCCAGCAGCGTAACTAGCGGGCTGAACACCGGGGAGCTGTTTTTT
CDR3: CASSVTSGLNTGELFF

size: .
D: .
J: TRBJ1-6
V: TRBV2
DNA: TGTGCCAGCAGCGAAAGACAGAGAGTGAATTCACCCCTCCACTTT
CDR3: CASSERQRVNSPLHF

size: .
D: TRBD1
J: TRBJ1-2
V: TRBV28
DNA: TGTGCCAGCAGGGGAGTAAGACAGGGAAACTATGGCTACACCTTC
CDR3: CASRGVRQGNYGYTF

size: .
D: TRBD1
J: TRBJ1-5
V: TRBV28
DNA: TGTGCCAGCAGTTCCGTGGGACAGCCGAGCAATCAGCCCCAGCATTTT
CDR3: CASSSVGQPSNQPQHF

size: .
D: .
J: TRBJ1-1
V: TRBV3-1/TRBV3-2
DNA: TGTGCCAGCAGCCAAGGTCCGCCAGGGCGAAACACTGAAGCTTTCTTT
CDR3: CASSQGPPGRNTEAFF

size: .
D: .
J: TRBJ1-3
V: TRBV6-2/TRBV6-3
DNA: TGTGCCAGCAGCTATGCGCCGTTGAGCTCTGGAAACACCATATATTTT
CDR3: CASSYAPLSSGNTIYF

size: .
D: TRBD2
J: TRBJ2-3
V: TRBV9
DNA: TGTGCCAGCAGCGTTTCCCCCCGACTAGCGCTCACAGATACGCAGTATTTT
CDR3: CASSVSPRLALTDTQYF

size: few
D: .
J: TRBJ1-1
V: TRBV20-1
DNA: TGCAGTGCTAGTCAGGGCAGTCAGAACACTGAAGCTTTCTTT
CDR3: CSASQGSQNTEAFF

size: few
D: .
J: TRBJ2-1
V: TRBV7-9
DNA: TGTGCCAGCAGCATCAGGGCGGGGAGCTCCTACAATGAGCAGTTCTTC
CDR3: CASSIRAGSSYNEQFF

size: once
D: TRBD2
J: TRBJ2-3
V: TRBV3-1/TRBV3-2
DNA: TGTGCCAGCAGCCAAGTACGCGCACTAGCGGGGGGATCCACAGATACGCAGTATTTT
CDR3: CASSQVRALAGGSTDTQYF